Listed here are 14 T cell receptor beta chains from one sample, sequenced in a study of T cells in Graves' hyperthyroidism and ophthalmopathy. RNA transcripts served as the template for amplifying TCR beta CDR3 regions. Carried out on the TCR CDR3, a first-round RT-PCR used the HTBI primer set. TCRdb ran MiXCR on the multiplex PCR reads and lists one entry per CDR3 protein. The repertoire has roughly 99,000 distinct CDR3 sequences, roughly 15% of them found once; the top ten carry about 40%. The sequenced material came from blood. These receptors all come from a woman in her fifties or sixties with Graves' hyperthyroidism.

This chain links TRBV30 with TRBJ1-1, with D hard to call. CDR3 length equals 13 residues. The germline V and J ends were trimmed by 4 bases and 1 base, with 10 bases remaining between them. The germline V gene encodes CDR1 GTSNPN and CDR2 SVGIG (reference sequence). CDR3 bases: TGTGCCTGGAAAACAGATGCGAACACTGAAGCTTTCTTT. This codes for CAWKTDANTEAFF.

This clonotype was counted many times. This sequence joins TRBV12-3 or TRBV12-4 and TRBJ2-5; 11 bases fit TRBD2. CDR3 length: 13 residues. Trimming removed 6 bases from V and 4 bases from J; junction bases left unmatched: 1. For the CDR3, the DNA is TGTGCCAGCAGACTAGCGGGAGTAGAGACCCAGTACTTC. Its translation: CASRLAGVETQYF.

This clonotype was picked up a small number of times. A much bigger clone sits one base away, suggesting this may be a read error. The V gene is TRBV7-9, the J gene TRBJ1-1; no clear D gene. There are 15 residues in the CDR3. Germline assignment: CDR1 SEHNR and CDR2 FQNEAQ (reference sequence). Between the trimmed V and J ends, which lost 7 bases and 0 bases, there was a span of 15 bases. DNA of the CDR3: TGTGCCAGCACCACCCCAGGCGACGTGAACACTGAAGCTTTCTTT. It translates to CASTTPGDVNTEAFF.

The table lists this clonotype with many counts. The chain has TRBV6-1 and TRBJ1-6; tentative D call: TRBD1 (6 bases). From germline, CDR1 is MNHNS and CDR2 SASEGT. Trimming removed 2 bases from V and 10 bases from J, with 12 bases in between. The CDR3 covers 14 residues. CDR3 DNA: TGTGCCAGCAGTGAATACAGGGAAATGTCACCCCTCCACTTT. Translating it yields CASSEYREMSPLHF.

This clonotype was observed at least ten times. The chain links TRBV5-1 to TRBJ1-2; D is uncertain. This CDR3 has 12 amino acids. Germline V lookup: CDR1 SGHRS, CDR2 YFSETQ. The V end lost 4 bases, the J end lost 8 bases, and 12 bases lay between the germline ends. The CDR3 DNA sequence: TGCGCCAGCAGCCCCGGGCCTACCGGCTACACCTTC. Its translation is CASSPGPTGYTF.

This chain uses TRBV28 with TRBJ2-1; D gene unclear. The CDR3 sequence is 14 residues long. Germline CDR1 reads MDHEN; CDR2 reads SYDVKM. V lost 6 bases and J lost 5, with 14 bases in between. The CDR3 reads CASSSSGWNNEQFF. CDR3 coding DNA: TGTGCCAGCAGCTCCTCTGGCTGGAACAATGAGCAGTTCTTC. Complete variable domain (other parts from reference TRBV28 and TRBJ2-1): DVKVTQSSRYLVKRTGEKVFLECVQDMDHENMFWYRQDPGLGLRLIYFSYDVKMKEKGDIPEGYSVSREKKERFSLILESASTNQTSMYLCASSSSGWNNEQFFGPGTRLTVL.

Many counts were recorded for this clonotype. The chain has TRBV12-3 or TRBV12-4 and TRBJ1-2; 10 bases are shared with TRBD1. CDR3 length: 15 residues. Losses at the gene ends were 4 bases for V and 3 bases for J; bases not matched to a gene: 5. CDR3 sequence reads: CASSSRDRGHYGYTF. CDR3 DNA sequence: TGTGCCAGCAGTTCCCGGGACAGGGGACACTATGGCTACACCTTC.

This clonotype has at least ten counts. The chain is built from TRBV9 and TRBJ1-2; 8 positions match TRBD1. The CDR3 contains 15 residues. Germline trimming cut 3 bases from V and 4 bases from J; bases unmatched to any gene: 8. CDR1 SGDLS and CDR2 YYNGEE come from the germline V gene. In DNA, the CDR3 is TGTGCCAGCAGCGATGGACAGGGTATGAGCTATGGCTACACCTTC. Protein: CASSDGQGMSYGYTF.

This clonotype was observed at least ten times. The chain recombines TRBV10-2 with TRBJ2-1; tentative D call: TRBD1 (6 bases). CDR1 WSHSY and CDR2 SAAADI come from the germline V gene. V was cut by 8 bases and J by 5 bases, with 19 bases left in between. CDR3 length: 15 amino acids. In nucleotides, the CDR3 is TGCGCCAGCTTAGACGTAGACAGGTTTGACAATGAGCAGTTCTTC. This codes for CASLDVDRFDNEQFF.

V is TRBV7-2 and J is TRBJ2-7, with TRBD1 matching over 8 bases. After removal of 0 bases from V and 3 bases from J, the junction contained 4 bases not matched to a gene. The CDR3 has 15 amino acids. Germline V lookup: CDR1 SGHTA, CDR2 FQGNSA. This CDR3 is CASSLAGTGLYEQYF. Here the CDR3 DNA reads TGTGCCAGCAGCTTAGCCGGGACAGGTCTCTACGAGCAGTACTTC.

This clonotype was observed at least ten times. The chain carries TRBV12-3 or TRBV12-4 and TRBJ2-6; TRBD1 might be the D (5 bases). V lost 3 bases and J lost 0, with 9 bases in between. The CDR3 totals 16 residues. CDR3 sequence reads: CASSFAQGSGANVLTF. The CDR3 nucleotides read TGTGCCAGCAGTTTTGCTCAGGGCTCTGGGGCCAACGTCCTGACTTTC.

This clonotype was observed at least ten times. This chain uses TRBV7-2 with TRBJ1-4; 7 bases map to TRBD1. The CDR3 is 16 residues long. V lost 2 bases to trimming and J lost 4 bases; unmatched junction nucleotides: 7. Germline CDR1 and CDR2: SGHTA and FQGNSA. CDR3 bases: TGTGCCAGCAGCTTAATGAGGAACAGGGGTAATGAAAAACTGTTTTTT. Translated: CASSLMRNRGNEKLFF.

There are many counts of this clonotype. This chain connects TRBV3-1 to TRBJ2-2, with D unresolved. The germline V gene encodes CDR1 LGHDT and CDR2 YNNKEL (reference sequence). Between the trimmed V and J ends, which lost 1 base and 3 bases, there was a span of 9 bases. This CDR3 is built from 15 residues. DNA of the CDR3: TGTGCCAGCAGCCAAGTACAGTCGTACACCGGGGAGCTGTTTTTT. This sequence encodes CASSQVQSYTGELFF. The variable domain in full, completed from reference TRBV3-1 and TRBJ2-2, reads DTAVSQTPKYLVTQMGNDKSIKCEQNLGHDTMYWYKQDSKKFLKIMFSYNNKELIINETVPNRFSPKSPDKAHLNLHINSLELGDSAVYFCASSQVQSYTGELFFGEGSRLTVL.

This clonotype was recorded at least ten times. V gene TRBV10-3 combines with J gene TRBJ2-1; 14 bases align to TRBD2. J gave up 5 bases and V 1 base, and 7 bases lay outside the gene matches. The CDR3 loop spans 18 amino acids. Germline loops: CDR1 ENHRY, CDR2 SYGVKD. The CDR3 protein is CAISEFRTSGRSDNEQFF. CDR3 bases: TGTGCCATCAGTGAGTTCCGGACTAGCGGGAGGAGCGACAATGAGCAGTTCTTC.